This TCR beta chain was obtained from a study of T cell responses to AZD1222 COVID-19 vaccine. Findings of the study overall: CD4 TCRs linked to vaccination spanned spike, dominating at 160-218 and 743-854. The donor cohort was predominantly white British with a female majority, and clonal diversity may have been underestimated. Spike-specific TCR breadth and depth went up after people got two AZD1222 doses. Only a handful of AZD1222 recipients were seropositive at baseline.

Using immunoSEQ multiplex PCR, the repertoire was profiled, and TCRdb retains in-frame clones only, with some absent. The table lists 100,000 or so clones, approximately 90% of them singletons, with roughly 1.4% in the top ten. A word on this clone: Its antigen is as yet unknown.

The CDR3 is 14 residues long. Germline CDR1 is SGHDT and CDR2 is YYEEEE. Trimming cost V 3 bases and J 6 bases; bases outside gene matches: 3. The receptor was isolated from an adult in good health. The sequencing used peripheral blood, collected on day 0 of AZD1222 vaccination. The rearrangement links TRBV5-6 to TRBJ1-1, with TRBD1 matching 12 bases. The DNA for the CDR3 is TGTGCCAGCAGCTCGGGACAGGGGGCAGCTGAAGCTTTCTTT. Translating gives CASSSGQGAAEAFF.